This T cell receptor beta chain was sequenced for a study of identical twins. Overall study findings and caveats: Abundant cord blood beta clonotypes carried fewer insertions; memory repertoires showed none. A partial confounding effect on zero-insertion analyses could come from invariant MAIT and iNKT cells.

The germline CDR1 and CDR2 sequences are SGHVS and FQNEAQ. This CDR3 spans 13 amino acids. V trimming: 8 bases; J trimming: 3 bases; junction bases outside the gene matches: 2. TCRdb independently ran MiXCR on the 5' RACE reads; one entry per CDR3 protein. The repertoire holds hundreds of thousands of distinct CDR3 sequences, 12% seen once, with about 1.5% in the top ten. This clonotype was counted a few times. No antigen is known for it. The same data also went into a second study, on yellow fever vaccine responses in identical twins. That paper adds: Reportedly, twins' vaccine T cell responses looked partly convergent and partly personalized.

The sequence was obtained from a woman aged 18-30 years in good health. The chain has TRBV7-8 and TRBJ2-7, with 12 bases fitting TRBD2. Sequences were obtained from PBMCs. The CDR3 DNA reads TGTGCCAGCCGGACTAGCGGGAACTACGAGCAGTACTTC. Its protein is CASRTSGNYEQYF.